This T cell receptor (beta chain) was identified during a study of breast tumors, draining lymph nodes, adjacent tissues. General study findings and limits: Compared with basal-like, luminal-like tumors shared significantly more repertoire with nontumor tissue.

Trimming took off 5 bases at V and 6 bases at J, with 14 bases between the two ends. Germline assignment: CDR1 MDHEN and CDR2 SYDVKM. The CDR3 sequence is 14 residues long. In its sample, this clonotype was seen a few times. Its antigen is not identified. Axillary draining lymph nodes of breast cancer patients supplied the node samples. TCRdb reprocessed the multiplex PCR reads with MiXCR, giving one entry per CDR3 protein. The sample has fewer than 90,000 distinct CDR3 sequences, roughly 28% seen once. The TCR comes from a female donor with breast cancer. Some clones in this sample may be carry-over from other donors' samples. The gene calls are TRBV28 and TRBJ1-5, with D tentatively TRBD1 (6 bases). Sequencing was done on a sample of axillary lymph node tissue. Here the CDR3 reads CASSRNREGQPQHF. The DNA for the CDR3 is TGTGCCAGCAGTAGGAACAGGGAGGGTCAGCCCCAGCATTTT.